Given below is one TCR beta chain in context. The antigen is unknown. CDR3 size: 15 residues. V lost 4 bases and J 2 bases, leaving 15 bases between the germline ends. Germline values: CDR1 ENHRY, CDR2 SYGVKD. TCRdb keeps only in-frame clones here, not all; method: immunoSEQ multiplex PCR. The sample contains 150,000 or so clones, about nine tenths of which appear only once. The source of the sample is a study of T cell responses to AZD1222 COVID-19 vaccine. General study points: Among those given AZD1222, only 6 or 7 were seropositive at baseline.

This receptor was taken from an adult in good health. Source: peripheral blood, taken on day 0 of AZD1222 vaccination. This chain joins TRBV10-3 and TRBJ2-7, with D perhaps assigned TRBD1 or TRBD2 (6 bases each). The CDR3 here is CAISGLEGGAYEQYF. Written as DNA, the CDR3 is TGTGCCATCAGTGGACTCGAGGGGGGCGCCTACGAGCAGTACTTC.